This TCR beta chain was obtained from a study of OX40 agonist ivuxolimab in advanced cancers. In the study overall: The mean age was roughly 60 years, ranging from about 23 to 79, with roughly four fifths of participants male.

CDR3 size: 14 residues. Germline lookup yields CDR1 MNHEY and CDR2 SMNVEV (reference sequence). V lost 5 bases, J lost 5 bases, and 10 bases lay in between. Overall study results and limits: Partly responding patients at 0.1-3.0 mg/kg showed some of the smallest clonal expansion.

Autoimmune disease history or systemic immunosuppression led to patient exclusion. In the case of this clone: Its antigen is as yet unknown.

The assay was immunoSEQ multiplex PCR, and TCRdb's table has in-frame clones only and misses some. The table includes tens of thousands of clones, about 90% detected once. V and J are TRBV27 and TRBJ2-6, with D unclear. The sequences come from CD4+ or CD8+ T cells sorted from blood, collected in a trial of the OX40 agonist ivuxolimab. The source of this sequence is an adult with an advanced solid tumor such as melanoma, head and neck, liver or kidney cancer. The CDR3 DNA follows: TGTGCCAGCAGTCCAACTCCGAGGGCCAACGTCCTGACTTTC. Translation: CASSPTPRANVLTF. Together with reference TRBV27 and TRBJ2-6, the CDR3 gives the full variable domain: EAQVTQNPRYLITVTGKKLTVTCSQNMNHEYMSWYRQDPGLGLRQIYYSMNVEVTDKGDVPEGYKVSRKEKRNFPLILESPSPNQTSLYFCASSPTPRANVLTFGAGSRLTVL.